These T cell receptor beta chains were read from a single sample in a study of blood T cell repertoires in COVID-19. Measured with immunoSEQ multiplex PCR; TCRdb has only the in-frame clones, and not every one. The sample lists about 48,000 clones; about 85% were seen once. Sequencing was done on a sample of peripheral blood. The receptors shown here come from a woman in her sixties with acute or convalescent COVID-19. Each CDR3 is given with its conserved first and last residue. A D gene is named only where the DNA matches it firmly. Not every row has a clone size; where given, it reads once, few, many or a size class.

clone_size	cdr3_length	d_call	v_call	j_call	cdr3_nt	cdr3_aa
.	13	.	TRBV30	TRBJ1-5	TGTGCCTGGGGAACAGGCCCCAATCAGCCCCAGCATTTT	CAWGTGPNQPQHF
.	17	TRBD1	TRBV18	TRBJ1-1	TGTGCCAGCTCATTTACTCCGGGACAGTTAGGTAACACTGAAGCTTTCTTT	CASSFTPGQLGNTEAFF
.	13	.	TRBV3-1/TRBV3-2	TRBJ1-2	TGTGCCAGCAGCCAGGACAGTAACTATGGCTACACCTTC	CASSQDSNYGYTF
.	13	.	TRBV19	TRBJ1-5	TGTGCCAGTAGTATAACAGGTCAAGGGCCCCAGCATTTT	CASSITGQGPQHF
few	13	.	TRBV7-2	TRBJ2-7	TGTGCCAGCAGCTTAGGGCAGCGTGCCGAGCAGTACTTC	CASSLGQRAEQYF
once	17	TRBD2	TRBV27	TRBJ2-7	TGTGCCAGCAGTCCGGGCGGTGTGCGGGGGGGCCTCTACGAGCAGTACTTC	CASSPGGVRGGLYEQYF
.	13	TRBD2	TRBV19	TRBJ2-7	TGTGCCAGTAGGTCCAGCGGGGCCTACGAGCAGTACTTC	CASRSSGAYEQYF
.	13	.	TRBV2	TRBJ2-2	TGTGCCAGCACCTTCTCGGGCACCGGGGAGCTGTTTTTT	CASTFSGTGELFF
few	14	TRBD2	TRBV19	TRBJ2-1	TGTGCCAGTAGGGGACTAGCGGGATTGAATGAGCAGTTCTTC	CASRGLAGLNEQFF
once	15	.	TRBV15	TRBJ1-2	TGTGCCACCAGCAGAGATCTGGGGGGAGACTATGGCTACACCTTC	CATSRDLGGDYGYTF
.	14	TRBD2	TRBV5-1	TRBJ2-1	TGCGCCAGCACCCCCCTAGCGGGATTAAATGAGCAGTTCTTC	CASTPLAGLNEQFF
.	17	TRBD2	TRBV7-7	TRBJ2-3	TGTGCTAGCAGCCCCAATATGGTAGCGGGAGTCACAGATACGCAGTATTTT	CASSPNMVAGVTDTQYF
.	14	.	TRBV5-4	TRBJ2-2	TGTGCCAGCAGCTTGGAAGCTAGCCACCGGGAGCTGTTTTTT	CASSLEASHRELFF
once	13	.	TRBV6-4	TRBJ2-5	TGTGCCAGCAGCCGACAGCCGGAGGAGACCCAGTACTTC	CASSRQPEETQYF
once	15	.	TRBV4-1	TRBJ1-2	TGCGCCAGCAGCCAAGCCCCGGGATATAACTATGGCTACACCTTC	CASSQAPGYNYGYTF
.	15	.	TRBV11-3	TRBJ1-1	TGTGCCAGCAGCTTCGGAGACGGGAGGAACACTGAAGCTTTCTTT	CASSFGDGRNTEAFF
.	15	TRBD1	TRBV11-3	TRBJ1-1	TGTGCCAGCAGCTCCGGACAGGGACGGAACACTGAAGCTTTCTTT	CASSSGQGRNTEAFF
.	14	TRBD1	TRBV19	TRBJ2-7	TGTGCCAGTAAGGGAGGACAGGGGGTAGGCGAGCAGTACTTC	CASKGGQGVGEQYF
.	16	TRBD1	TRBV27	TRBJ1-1	TGTGCCAGCAGTTTCAGACAGGGGGTAGGTGGCACTGAAGCTTTCTTT	CASSFRQGVGGTEAFF
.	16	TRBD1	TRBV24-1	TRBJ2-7	TGTGCCACCAGTGAATACGACAGGGTTCGGTCGTGCGAGCAGTACTTC	CATSEYDRVRSCEQYF
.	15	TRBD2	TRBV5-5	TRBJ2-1	TGTGCCAGCAGCTTGTTTCTAGCGGAAACGGGGGAGCAGTTCTTC	CASSLFLAETGEQFF
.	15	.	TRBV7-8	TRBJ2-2	TGTGCCAGCAGCTTAGTACAGGGTGGTTTGGGGGAGCTGTTTTTT	CASSLVQGGLGELFF
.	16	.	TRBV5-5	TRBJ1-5	TGTGCCAGCAGCTACTCCCAGGGGTGGAACAATCAGCCCCAGCATTTT	CASSYSQGWNNQPQHF
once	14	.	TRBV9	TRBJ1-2	TGTGCCAGCAGCGAGGGACTGGGTGTCTATGGCTACACCTTC	CASSEGLGVYGYTF
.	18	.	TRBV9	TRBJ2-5	TGTGCCAGCAGCGCGCGCGCCGGGACATTAAGGGGGCAAGAGACCCAGTACTTC	CASSARAGTLRGQETQYF
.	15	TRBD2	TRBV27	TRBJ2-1	TGTGCCAGCAGTCAGCGACTAGCGGGAGGGAATGAGCAGTTCTTC	CASSQRLAGGNEQFF
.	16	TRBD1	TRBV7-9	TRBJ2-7	TGTGCCAGCAGCTCCCTGGGACAGGGGGCGACCTACGAGCAGTACTTC	CASSSLGQGATYEQYF
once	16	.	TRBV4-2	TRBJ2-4	TGTGCCAGCAGCCCGTCGGACAGAAACAACAAAAACATTCAGTACTTC	CASSPSDRNNKNIQYF
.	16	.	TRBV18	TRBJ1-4	TGTGCCAGCTCATCCTCGACCGGCGCCCCGGGTGAAAAACTGTTTTTT	CASSSSTGAPGEKLFF
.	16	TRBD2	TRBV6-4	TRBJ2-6	TGTGCCAGCAGTGACGCGGGAGGGCCTGGGGCCAACGTCCTGACTTTC	CASSDAGGPGANVLTF
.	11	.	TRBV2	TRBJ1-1	TGTGCCAGCAGCCGCGCCGCAGGGGCTTTCTTT	CASSRAAGAFF
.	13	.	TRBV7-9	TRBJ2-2	TGTGCCAGCAAATCTCAGGGTCCCGGGGAGCTGTTTTTT	CASKSQGPGELFF
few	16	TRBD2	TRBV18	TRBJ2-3	TGTGCCAGCTCACCTCCTAGCGGGGGACTCACAGATACGCAGTATTTT	CASSPPSGGLTDTQYF
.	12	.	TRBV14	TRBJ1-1	TGTGCCAGCAGCTACGGGGATTTTGAAGCTTTCTTT	CASSYGDFEAFF
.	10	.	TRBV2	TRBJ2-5	TGTGCCAGCGGCGGGCAGACCCAGTACTTC	CASGGQTQYF
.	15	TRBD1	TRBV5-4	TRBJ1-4	TGTGCCAGCAGCGTAAAACAGGGGGCGTCGGAAAAACTGTTTTTT	CASSVKQGASEKLFF
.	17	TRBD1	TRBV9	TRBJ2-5	TGTGCCAGCAGCCCTCTGGGGACAGGGGGGACTCAAGAGACCCAGTACTTC	CASSPLGTGGTQETQYF
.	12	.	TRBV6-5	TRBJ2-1	TGTGCCAGCACTAGCGATTACAATGAGCAGTTCTTC	CASTSDYNEQFF
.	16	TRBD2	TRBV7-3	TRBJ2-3	TGTGCCAGCAGCCGGGAGACTAGCGGGGGCACAGATACGCAGTATTTT	CASSRETSGGTDTQYF
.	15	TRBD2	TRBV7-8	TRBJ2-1	TGTGCCAGCAGCCGGCTAGCGGGGGTTTACAATGAGCAGTTCTTC	CASSRLAGVYNEQFF
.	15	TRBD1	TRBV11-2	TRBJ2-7	TGTGCCAGCAGCCCTAACCCCGGGACAGGGTACGAGCAGTACTTC	CASSPNPGTGYEQYF
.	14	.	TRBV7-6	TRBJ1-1	TGTGCCAGCAGCGTGAGACCAGGGATTTCGGAAGCTTTCTTT	CASSVRPGISEAFF
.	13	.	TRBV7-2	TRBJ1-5	TGTGCCAGCAGCCCTCGTAGCAATCAGCCCCAGCATTTT	CASSPRSNQPQHF
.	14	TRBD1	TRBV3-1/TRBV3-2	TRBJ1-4	TGTGCCAGCACCCCGACAGGGAAGCGCGAAAAACTGTTTTTT	CASTPTGKREKLFF
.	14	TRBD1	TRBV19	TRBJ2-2	TGTGCCAGTAGTATTGGCGACAGGGCCGGGGAGCTGTTTTTT	CASSIGDRAGELFF
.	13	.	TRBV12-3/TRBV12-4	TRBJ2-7	TGTGCCAGCAGTCTGGGAGCCCGGAACGAGCAGTACTTC	CASSLGARNEQYF
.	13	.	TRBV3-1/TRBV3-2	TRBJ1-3	TGTGCCAGCAGCGAAACAAAACAAAACACCATATATTTT	CASSETKQNTIYF
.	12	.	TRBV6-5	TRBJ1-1	TGTGCCAGCAGGCGGGAGGGGACTGAAGCTTTCTTT	CASRREGTEAFF
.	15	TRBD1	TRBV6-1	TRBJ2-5	TGTGCCAGCAGTGAAGAAACAGGGGGGTGGGAGACCCAGTACTTC	CASSEETGGWETQYF
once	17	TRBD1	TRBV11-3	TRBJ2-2	TGTGCCAGCAGTCCCGGTCCGGGACAGGGGAACACCGGGGAGCTGTTTTTT	CASSPGPGQGNTGELFF
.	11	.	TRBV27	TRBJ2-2	TGTGCCAGCAGTCTCTCTGGGGAGCTGTTTTTT	CASSLSGELFF
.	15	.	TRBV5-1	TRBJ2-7	TGCGCCAGCAGCCCCCGGACGGGAAGCTCCTACGAGCAGTACTTC	CASSPRTGSSYEQYF
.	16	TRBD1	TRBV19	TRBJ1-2	TGTGCCAGTAGTATAGTTGGGACAGGGAATAACTATGGCTACACCTTC	CASSIVGTGNNYGYTF
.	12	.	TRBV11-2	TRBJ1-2	TGTGCCAGCAGCTCTTCTAACTATGGCTACACCTTC	CASSSSNYGYTF